The sequence of this T cell receptor beta chain was determined in a study of CD8 T cells in ankylosing spondylitis. Findings of the study overall: It was reported that disease-linked clones were significantly enriched in matched ankylosing spondylitis synovial fluid. Among TCR beta sequences, a motif of roughly 8 highly homologous variants appeared characteristic of ankylosing spondylitis blood.

Trimming took off 3 bases at V and 4 bases at J, with 15 bases between the two ends. Germline CDR1 reads MDHEN; CDR2 reads SYDVKM. The CDR3 is made up of 15 amino acids. TCRdb reprocessed the 5' RACE reads via MiXCR and lists one record per CDR3 protein. The sample shows approximately 540,000 distinct CDR3 sequences, more than 9.5% of them seen only once. This clonotype occurred many times. Its antigen is still unknown. This clonotype was sampled from a male donor with ankylosing spondylitis. V usage is TRBV28 and J usage is TRBJ1-2, with D possibly being TRBD1 (6 bases). The sample consisted of blood, either unsorted or a sorted T cell fraction (not recorded which). The CDR3 nucleotides read TGTGCCAGCAGTTTTAGTGGTAACAGGGCCTATGGCTACACCTTC. Residues: CASSFSGNRAYGYTF.